The 21 T cell receptor beta chains below come from one sample, sequenced in a study of Ad26.COV2.S vaccination and SARS-CoV-2 variants. Using immunoSEQ multiplex PCR, the repertoire was profiled, and TCRdb retains in-frame clones only, with some absent. The sample lists some 450,000 clones, roughly 87% occurring once. Indicated treatment: about 20 received Ad26.COV2.S at low or high dose, single or two shots; about 5 received placebo; per-sample allocation not given. Day 63 after the first vaccine or placebo injection was the time point for sampling. The material sequenced was peripheral blood, taken in a trial of Ad26.COV2.S vaccine versus placebo. Receptor source: a person aged 18-60 years who received the Ad26.COV2.S COVID-19 vaccine or a placebo.

This clone was picked up one time. The chain recombines TRBV28 with TRBJ2-3; TRBD2 agrees at 10 bases. Germline CDR1 and CDR2: MDHEN and SYDVKM. Unmatched junction bases numbered 6, after V lost 3 bases and J lost 6 bases. The CDR3 covers 15 residues. The CDR3 region has the DNA TGTGCCAGCAGTTTGTTTAGCGGGAGGACTGATACGCAGTATTTT. Translating gives CASSLFSGRTDTQYF.

The rearrangement uses TRBV2 and TRBJ1-2, with 10 bases matching TRBD1. Germline-derived CDR1 and CDR2 are SNHLY and FYNNEI. This CDR3 comprises 17 residues. J lost 4 bases, V lost 1 base, and 9 bases had no gene match. In nucleotides, the CDR3 is TGTGCCAGCAGTGAAGAGGGGGACAGGGGAGGCGTCTATGGCTACACCTTC. Translated, it gives CASSEEGDRGGVYGYTF.

The genes are TRBV6-6 and TRBJ1-4, with D uncertain. Trimming removed 2 bases at V and 8 bases at J, with 12 bases between. From germline, CDR1 is MNHNY and CDR2 SVGAGI (reference sequence). The CDR3 has 14 residues. The CDR3 nucleotides are TGTGCCAGCAGTTACCGGCAGGCTTGGGAAAAACTGTTTTTT. This gives the protein CASSYRQAWEKLFF.

The rearrangement uses TRBV19 and TRBJ2-7; 8 positions match TRBD1. This CDR3 is 15 amino acids long. The V and J ends lost 7 bases and 3 bases, in that order; junction bases with no gene match: 11. Germline lookup yields CDR1 LNHDA and CDR2 SQIVND (reference sequence). The DNA of the CDR3 is TGTGCCAGTAAAACCCAGGGGGCGAAGGTCTACGAGCAGTACTTC. Its translation is CASKTQGAKVYEQYF.

The count of this clone is one. This rearrangement joins TRBV5-1 to TRBJ2-7; D is perhaps TRBD1 or TRBD2 (6 bases each). Trimming left V 2 bases short and J 2 bases short, with 11 bases between. The length of the CDR3 is 14 residues. Germline assignment: CDR1 SGHRS and CDR2 YFSETQ. The CDR3 sequence is CASSLPGATYEQYF. The CDR3 region has the DNA TGCGCCAGCAGCTTACCGGGGGCGACCTACGAGCAGTACTTC.

The V gene is TRBV24-1, the J gene TRBJ2-7; D possibly matches TRBD1 or TRBD2 (6 bases each). The CDR3 extends over 15 amino acids. The V end lost 2 bases, the J end lost 6 bases, and 16 bases lay between the germline ends. Looked up from germline, CDR1 is KGHDR and CDR2 is SFDVKD. CDR3 sequence reads: CATSDSGGGPGEQYF. The CDR3 nucleotides are TGTGCCACCAGTGATTCCGGAGGGGGGCCTGGCGAGCAGTACTTC.

The chain combines TRBV6-5 with TRBJ2-7, with a weak D call TRBD2 (5 bases). There are 15 residues in the CDR3. The V gene lost 7 bases and the J gene lost 3 bases, with 19 bases spanning the gap. Germline CDR1 reads MNHEY; CDR2 reads SVGAGI. CDR3 sequence reads: CASMKLERTFYEQYF. The CDR3 bases are TGTGCCAGCATGAAGCTAGAGCGGACCTTCTACGAGCAGTACTTC.

This clone was detected only once. Relative to the germline gene, one junction end is altered; a read error may explain this. The chain employs TRBV6-2 or TRBV6-3 and TRBJ1-5; TRBD1 matches at 7 bases. Per germline, CDR1 MNHEY and CDR2 SVGEGT. The CDR3 is 13 amino acids. CDR3 nucleotides: TGTGCCAGCAGTGGGGACAGCGGCCGGACGACGAATTTT. Its protein product is CASSGDSGRTTNF.

This clone was found once. The V call is TRBV28, the J call TRBJ1-1; tentative D call: TRBD1 (6 bases). This CDR3 is 16 amino acids long. Trimming cost V 7 bases and J 6 bases, with 24 bases left between them. Germline V gene sequence: CDR1 MDHEN, CDR2 SYDVKM. CDR3 protein: CASTTGAVDASAEAFF. The CDR3 DNA is TGTGCCAGCACCACGGGGGCAGTAGACGCCTCGGCTGAAGCTTTCTTT.

The chain couples TRBV15 to TRBJ2-5; D gene ambiguous. CDR3 length equals 13 residues. CDR1 and CDR2 from the germline V gene are LNHNV and YYDKDF (reference sequence). V lost 0 bases, J lost 5 bases, and 7 bases lay in between. CDR3 sequence reads: CATSRDHRETQYF. The CDR3 nucleotides read TGTGCCACCAGCAGAGATCATCGGGAGACCCAGTACTTC.

The chain carries TRBV7-2 and TRBJ2-7; TRBD2 aligns across 11 bases. Per the germline V gene, CDR1 is SGHTA and CDR2 is FQGNSA. The trim removed 5 bases at V and 10 bases at J, leaving 13 bases unmatched. This CDR3 has 15 amino acids. The CDR3 coding sequence is TGTGCCAGCAGCCCGAGTCCGCTAGCGGGAGGAATCCAGTACTTC. This codes for CASSPSPLAGGIQYF.

This chain links TRBV7-3 with TRBJ2-3; 9 nucleotides align to TRBD2. The V segment lost 3 bases and the J segment 3 bases; nucleotides outside the gene matches: 4. The CDR3 extends over 15 amino acids. CDR1 and CDR2 (germline): SGHTA, FQGTGA. The CDR3 DNA reads TGTGCCAGCAGCTTGATAGCGGGAGTTACAGATACGCAGTATTTT. Encoded protein: CASSLIAGVTDTQYF. Full variable domain (outside the CDR3, taken from reference TRBV7-3 and TRBJ2-3): GAGVSQTPSNKVTEKGKYVELRCDPISGHTALYWYRQSLGQGPEFLIYFQGTGAADDSGLPNDRFFAVRPEGSVSTLKIQRTERGDSAVYLCASSLIAGVTDTQYFGPGTRLTVL.

This clone was recorded once. The gene calls are TRBV28 and TRBJ2-5; 10 nucleotides match TRBD1. The CDR3 sequence is 16 residues long. Germline loops: CDR1 MDHEN, CDR2 SYDVKM. V shed 3 bases and J 5 bases; nucleotides not matched to a gene: 9. CDR3: CASSFLGQGVGETQYF. CDR3 nucleotides: TGTGCCAGCAGTTTCCTAGGACAGGGGGTCGGGGAGACCCAGTACTTC.

The chain links TRBV21-1 to TRBJ2-2; the DNA was not compared with TRBD1, the D call given in the table. TRBV21-1 is assigned pseudogene status. This CDR3 is built from 15 residues. CDR3 amino acids: CASTRDRKNTGELFF. For the CDR3, the DNA is TGTGCCAGCACCCGGGACAGAAAGAACACCGGGGAGCTGTTTTTT.

This chain connects TRBV19 to TRBJ1-5; 7 bases are shared with TRBD1. CDR1 LNHDA and CDR2 SQIVND come from the germline V gene (reference sequence). V dropped 5 bases and J dropped 0; count of bases not matched to a gene: 7. The CDR3 sequence is 16 residues long. The CDR3 region is CASSSGQDYSNQPQHF. The CDR3 nucleotides are TGTGCCAGTAGTTCTGGACAGGACTATAGCAATCAGCCCCAGCATTTT.

The chain joins TRBV30 to TRBJ2-7; 9 nucleotides align to TRBD1. The CDR3 covers 15 residues. The V gene end was trimmed by 0 bases and the J gene end by 3 bases; junction bases not matched to a gene: 6. CDR1 is GTSNPN and CDR2 is SVGIG in the germline V gene (reference sequence). CDR3 sequence reads: CAWSVGDREVYEQYF. The CDR3 bases are TGTGCCTGGAGTGTAGGGGACAGGGAAGTCTACGAGCAGTACTTC.

The V call is TRBV4-1, the J call TRBJ2-5, with D perhaps TRBD1 (6 bases). The V gene lost 0 bases and the J gene lost 3 bases, with 11 bases spanning the gap. The length of the CDR3 is 15 residues. CDR1 and CDR2 from the germline V gene are MGHRA and YSYEKL. In nucleotides, the CDR3 is TGCGCCAGCAGCCAAGAAGGGGGAGCCGAAGAGACCCAGTACTTC. This encodes CASSQEGGAEETQYF.

The CDR3 DNA reads as TGTGCCAGCAGCCGACTCAACAGGGGAGACTATGGCTACACCTTC. Its protein product is CASSRLNRGDYGYTF. V is TRBV7-9 and J is TRBJ1-2; 7 nucleotides match TRBD1. The ends lost 5 bases at V and 3 bases at J; junction bases unmatched: 9. This CDR3 has 15 amino acids. Germline CDR1 SEHNR, CDR2 FQNEAQ (reference sequence).

This chain connects TRBV18 to TRBJ2-7, with D tentatively TRBD2 (6 bases). CDR3 length equals 16 residues. Germline V gene sequence: CDR1 KGHSH, CDR2 LQKENI. Trimming took 2 bases from V and 2 from J, leaving 16 bases between them. The chain's CDR3 is CASSPYSTSSTYEQYF. The CDR3 region has the DNA TGTGCCAGCTCACCATATTCGACTAGTTCAACCTACGAGCAGTACTTC.

The CDR3 reads CASTEETGGQETQYF. The CDR3 DNA reads TGTGCCAGCACCGAAGAGACAGGGGGCCAAGAGACCCAGTACTTC. The chain uses TRBV2 and TRBJ2-5; 9 bases are shared with TRBD1. The length of the CDR3 is 15 residues. Germline trimming cut 7 bases from V and 1 base from J; bases unmatched to any gene: 7. Per germline, CDR1 SNHLY and CDR2 FYNNEI.

The chain is built from TRBV28 and TRBJ1-6; D is ambiguous. Trimming pared 7 bases from V and 4 bases from J, leaving 17 bases between. The CDR3 spans 16 residues. The germline gives CDR1 MDHEN, CDR2 SYDVKM. The CDR3 coding sequence is TGTGCCAGCAAGTTCGGCAGCCGAGTTTATAATTCACCCCTCCACTTT. Translated, it gives CASKFGSRVYNSPLHF.